The TCR beta chain under discussion was sequenced for a study of shared clonotypes between healthy human individuals. Across the study: The donor pool was made up of two women and three men aged 18 to 49.

The protocol was immunoSEQ multiplex PCR, while the TCRdb copy is restricted to in-frame clones and leaves out a portion. The sample includes about 2.4 million clones, around 94% of them seen just once. Comment on this clone: Its antigen remains unknown.

Study findings and constraints: When compared with the clonotypes that were shared by all four sorted-subset donors, the non-shared clonotypes turned out to have lower generation probabilities.

Recent vaccinations or acute infections were absent in the healthy HIV-negative adult donors. Germline CDR1 and CDR2: MDHEN and SYDVKM. The ends lost 9 bases at V and 5 bases at J; junction bases unmatched: 12. The CDR3 extends over 15 amino acids. Sequenced material: naive CD4+ T cells sorted from blood. Subset noted: CD45RA+ positively selected. This sequence joins TRBV28 and TRBJ2-1, with TRBD1 matching 8 bases. The sequence was obtained from a man aged 18 to 29 in good health. The DNA of the CDR3 is TGTGCCAGTACACCGGGACAGGCTACAAACAATGAGCAGTTCTTC. Protein sequence: CASTPGQATNNEQFF.